One sample yielded the 13 T cell receptor beta chains listed below, sequenced in a study of tumor-infiltrating lymphocytes in primary liver carcinoma. Total RNA and DNA came together from around 20-30 mg of bulk tissue without cell sorting. Total RNA (around 0.45 ug) served as template for TCR beta cDNA synthesis primed by a constant-region primer. Three nested multiplex PCR rounds, a slightly modified ARM-PCR, produced the libraries for TCR beta. In the first two PCR rounds, TRBV1-TRBV30 forward primers were paired with a C-beta reverse primer, and each round lasted about 9 cycles. TCRdb called the multiplex PCR reads again in MiXCR, with one record for every CDR3 protein. Among roughly 100,000 distinct CDR3 sequences, around 80% were seen once, and the ten largest hold approximately 21%. Specimen: liver tumor tissue from sampling region 3. The subset here: tumor region T3, left-lateral pole. These receptors were collected from a man aged 35 to 55 with primary liver carcinoma and hepatitis B virus infection.

On this clonotype itself: Compared with germline, one end of the junction differs, possibly owing to a read error. The rearrangement links TRBV6-5 to TRBJ1-4, with D hard to call. Per germline, CDR1 MNHEY and CDR2 SVGAGI. The CDR3 loop spans 14 amino acids. CDR3 bases: TGTGCCAGCAGCTGTGGTTGGACTAATGGAAAACTGTTTTTT. Translation: CASSCGWTNGKLFF.

As regards this clonotype: No conserved phenylalanine or tryptophan is present at the end of the CDR3, so a read error is the likely explanation. The chain uses TRBV29-1 and TRBJ2-2, with D perhaps TRBD1 (5 bases). The germline gives CDR1 SQVTM, CDR2 ANQGSEA. The V gene lost 7 bases and the J gene lost 3 bases, with 18 bases spanning the gap. The CDR3 length is 15 residues. CDR3 region: CSAGIRAGYTGELFL. CDR3 nucleotide sequence: TGCAGCGCTGGGATTAGGGCAGGGTACACCGGGGAGCTGTTTCTT.

The chain carries TRBV11-2 and TRBJ1-5, with D uncertain. With 9 bases removed from V and 4 bases from J, the gap between germline ends came to 16 bases. The CDR3 extends over 14 amino acids. Germline-derived CDR1 and CDR2 are SGHAT and FQNNGV. CDR3 in DNA: TGTGCCAGTAACTCCCAGGACTCTAATCAGCCCCAGCATTTT. Translated, it gives CASNSQDSNQPQHF.

As concerns this clonotype: No conserved phenylalanine or tryptophan ends this CDR3, so it is likely a read error. V is TRBV5-4 and J is TRBJ2-3; 12 bases align to TRBD2. V was pared by 0 bases and J by 4 bases, with 3 bases of the junction left unmatched. CDR3 size: 16 residues. Germline values: CDR1 SGHNT, CDR2 YYREEE (reference sequence). CDR3 in DNA: TGTGCCAGCAGCTTGGGACTAGCGGGAGCGTCAGATACGCAGTATCTT. Amino acids: CASSLGLAGASDTQYL.

This clonotype was detected ten times or more. J is TRBJ2-6 and V is TRBV29-1, with 9 bases matching TRBD1. This CDR3 region has 15 residues. After removal of 6 bases from V and 0 bases from J, the junction contained 3 bases not matched to a gene. Germline V gene sequence: CDR1 SQVTM, CDR2 ANQGSEA. The DNA of the CDR3 is TGCAGCGTGGGACAGGGCCACTCTGGGGCCAACGTCCTGACTTTC. As protein: CSVGQGHSGANVLTF.

As to this clonotype: One end of the junction does not line up with germline, which may come from a read error. Here the CDR3 reads CVSSLGGLNTEAFF. The DNA of the CDR3 is TGTGTCAGCAGTTTAGGGGGGTTGAACACTGAAGCTTTCTTT. V is TRBV12-3 or TRBV12-4 and J is TRBJ1-1, with a weak D call TRBD1 (6 bases). There are 14 residues in the CDR3.

A note on this clonotype: The junction shows a germline mismatch at one end, possibly a read error. The genes are TRBV28 and TRBJ2-7; TRBD1 matches 7 bases. Germline V lookup: CDR1 MDHEN, CDR2 SYDVKM. The CDR3 spans 14 residues. This CDR3 is CANSFTGASYDQYF. The CDR3 DNA reads as TGTGCCAACAGTTTTACAGGGGCCTCCTATGATCAGTACTTC.

The V and J genes are TRBV5-4 and TRBJ2-7; TRBD1 might be the D (5 bases). There are 13 residues in the CDR3. CDR1 is SGHNT and CDR2 is YYREEE in the germline V gene (reference sequence). Trimming took 8 bases from V and 3 from J, leaving 15 bases between them. The CDR3 protein is CASSPKQVYEQYF. In nucleotides, the CDR3 is TGTGCCAGTAGCCCCAAACAGGTCTACGAGCAGTACTTC.

The chain combines TRBV29-1 with TRBJ1-1; D possibly corresponds to TRBD1 (5 bases). The germline V and J ends were trimmed by 8 bases and 0 bases, with 19 bases remaining between them. CDR1 is SQVTM, CDR2 ANQGSEA, per germline. This CDR3 has 15 residues. CDR3 bases: TGCAGCACTCCCCCGGGTTGGACAATGAACACTGAAGCTTTCTTT. Translating it yields CSTPPGWTMNTEAFF.

Points on this clonotype: The junction differs from germline at one of its ends, possibly a read error. The chain combines TRBV14 with TRBJ1-2; D is undetermined. The CDR3 contains 16 residues. Germline V lookup: CDR1 SGHDN, CDR2 FVKESK. In nucleotides, the CDR3 is TGTTCCAGCACCCAAGTTAACCCCCCGTGGGAAAATGGCTACACCTTC. It is translated as CSSTQVNPPWENGYTF.

There are many counts of this clonotype. The chain links TRBV25-1 to TRBJ2-3; 11 nucleotides align to TRBD2. J lost 5 bases, V lost 4 bases, and 8 bases had no gene match. CDR3 length equals 16 residues. CDR1 MGHDK and CDR2 SYGVNS come from the germline V gene. The DNA of the CDR3 is TGTGCCAGCAGTGCCTTTAGCGGGAGGGCCGGAGATACGCAGTATTTT. Its translation: CASSAFSGRAGDTQYF.

The genes are TRBV6-6 and TRBJ1-1; D gene uncertain. This CDR3 is built from 14 residues. Trimming took off 6 bases at V and 6 bases at J, with 17 bases between the two ends. The V gene's germline CDR1 is MNHNY and CDR2 SVGAGI (reference sequence). The CDR3 region is CASRYDMELPEAFF. DNA of the CDR3: TGTGCCAGCAGATATGACATGGAGCTTCCTGAAGCTTTCTTT.

Details on this clonotype: A read error is possible here, since a much larger clone lies one base away. The chain recombines TRBV5-1 with TRBJ2-7, with 11 bases aligning to TRBD1. Trimming removed 4 bases from V and 6 bases from J; junction bases left unmatched: 6. The length of the CDR3 is 14 residues. Germline V gives CDR1 SGHRS, CDR2 YFSETQ. CDR3 in amino acids: CASSIGQGAVEQYF. DNA for the CDR3: TGCGCCAGCAGCATCGGACAGGGGGCGGTCGAGCAGTACTTC.